This TCR beta chain was found in a study of response to subunit inactivated influenza vaccine. Study outcomes and limitations: Each seasonal influenza vaccination recruits few new T cells, the authors suggested.

TCRdb passed the RT-PCR reads through MiXCR, listing each CDR3 protein once. This sample has approximately 250,000 distinct CDR3 sequences, with about 12% found just once. This clonotype was counted a few times. Its antigen is as yet unknown. The length of the CDR3 is 15 residues. The J segment lost 3 bases and the V segment lost 6 bases, leaving 6 bases of the junction unmatched. Germline CDR1 WSHSY, CDR2 SAAADI. The sequences come from non-naive T cells sorted from PBMCs, collected approximately 15 days before vaccination. The source is a man between 50 and 59 years old who received an inactivated influenza vaccine. The genes are TRBV10-2 and TRBJ2-3; 10 positions agree with TRBD2. CDR3 sequence: CASRIAGGLTDTQYF. The DNA of the CDR3 is TGCGCCAGCAGAATAGCGGGGGGCCTTACAGATACGCAGTATTTT.